This T cell receptor (beta chain) was sequenced in a study of blood T cell repertoires in COVID-19. In the study overall: PBMCs, B-cell-depleted T cells, or T cells provided the cDNA or gDNA that made up the material.

Profiled with immunoSEQ multiplex PCR; TCRdb holds only in-frame clones, not every one. In the table there are about 170,000 clones, 80% to 90% of which are singletons. V was shortened by 0 bases and J by 7 bases, with 13 bases between the two germline ends. CDR1 MGHRA and CDR2 YSYEKL come from the germline V gene. The CDR3 extends over 15 amino acids. Seattle enrolled patients during active infection and tracked them longitudinally. This chain connects TRBV4-1 to TRBJ1-5, with D possibly being TRBD1 (5 bases). The specimen sequenced was peripheral blood. This clonotype was sampled from a woman aged 55-69 years with COVID-19, enrolled during active disease. The CDR3 region has the DNA TGCGCCAGCAGCCAAGATCCCACAGGCCGGCAGCCCCAGCATTTT. Its translation is CASSQDPTGRQPQHF.